This TCR beta chain was captured by sequencing in a study of T cells after yellow fever vaccination. Whole-study results and caveats: Abundant bulk-derived clonotypes could contaminate FACS-sorted repertoires.

Production of TCR cDNA was by 5'RACE template switching, which also added a universal primer site and UMIs. Each CDR3 protein is one row after TCRdb ran MiXCR on the 5' RACE reads. In the table there are about 350,000 distinct CDR3 sequences, around 10% of which are singletons. Trimming removed 6 bases at V and 8 bases at J, with 17 bases between. Per germline, CDR1 PRHDT and CDR2 FYEKMQ (reference sequence). This CDR3 comprises 14 residues. As to this clonotype: Its antigen is undetermined.

Source: PBMCs, taken on the day of the first yellow fever vaccination. The genes are TRBV13 and TRBJ2-1; D possibly corresponds to TRBD2 (5 bases). This TCR was sampled from a man younger than 30 who received the YFV17D yellow fever vaccine. CDR3 region: CASRRRGSGYEQFF. CDR3 bases: TGTGCCAGCAGGCGCCGCGGGTCAGGTTATGAGCAGTTCTTC.